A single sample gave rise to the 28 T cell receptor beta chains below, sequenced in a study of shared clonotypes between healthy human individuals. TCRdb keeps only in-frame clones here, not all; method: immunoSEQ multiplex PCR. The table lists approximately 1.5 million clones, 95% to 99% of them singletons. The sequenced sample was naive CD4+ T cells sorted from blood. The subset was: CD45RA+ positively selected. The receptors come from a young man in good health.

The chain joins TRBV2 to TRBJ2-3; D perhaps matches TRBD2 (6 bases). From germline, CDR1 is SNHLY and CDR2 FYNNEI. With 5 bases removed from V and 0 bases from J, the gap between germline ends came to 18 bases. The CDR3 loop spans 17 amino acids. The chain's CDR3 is CASSTSGHRTSTDTQYF. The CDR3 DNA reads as TGTGCCAGCAGTACCAGCGGGCACCGCACTAGCACAGATACGCAGTATTTT. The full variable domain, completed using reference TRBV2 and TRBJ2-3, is EPEVTQTPSHQVTQMGQEVILRCVPISNHLYFYWYRQILGQKVEFLVSFYNNEISEKSEIFDDQFSVERPDGSNFTLKIRSTKLEDSAMYFCASSTSGHRTSTDTQYFGPGTRLTVL.

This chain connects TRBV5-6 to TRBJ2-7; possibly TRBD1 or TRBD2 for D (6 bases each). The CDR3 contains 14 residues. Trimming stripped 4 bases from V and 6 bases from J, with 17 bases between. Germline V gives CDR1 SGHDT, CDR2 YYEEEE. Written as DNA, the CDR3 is TGTGCCAGCAGCCCTTTAGGAGGGGGTTCCGAGCAGTACTTC. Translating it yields CASSPLGGGSEQYF.

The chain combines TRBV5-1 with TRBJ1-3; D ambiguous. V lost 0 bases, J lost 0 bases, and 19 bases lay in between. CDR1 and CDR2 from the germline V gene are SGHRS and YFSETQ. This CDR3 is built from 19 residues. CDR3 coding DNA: TGCGCCAGCAGCTTGGCCCCTGGAGGCCGGAGAAGCTCTGGAAACACCATATATTTT. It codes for CASSLAPGGRRSSGNTIYF.

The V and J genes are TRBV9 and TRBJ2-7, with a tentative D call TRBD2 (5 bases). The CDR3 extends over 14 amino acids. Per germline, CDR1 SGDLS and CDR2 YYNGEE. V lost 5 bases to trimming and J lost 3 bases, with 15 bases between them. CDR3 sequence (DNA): TGTGCCAGCAGGAGGGCACAGACGGGCTACGAGCAGTACTTC. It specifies CASRRAQTGYEQYF.

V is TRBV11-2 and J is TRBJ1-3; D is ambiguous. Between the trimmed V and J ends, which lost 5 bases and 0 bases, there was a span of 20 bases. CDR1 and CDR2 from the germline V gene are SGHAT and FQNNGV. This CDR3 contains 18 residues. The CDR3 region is CASSAYQSDGRSGNTIYF. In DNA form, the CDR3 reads TGTGCCAGCAGCGCCTACCAATCGGACGGCCGCTCTGGAAACACCATATATTTT.

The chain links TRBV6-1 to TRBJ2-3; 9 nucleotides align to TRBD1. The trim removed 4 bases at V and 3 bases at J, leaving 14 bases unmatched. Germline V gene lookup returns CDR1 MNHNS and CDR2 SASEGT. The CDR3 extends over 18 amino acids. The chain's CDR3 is CASSAPLRQGVTTDTQYF. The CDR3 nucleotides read TGTGCCAGCAGTGCACCCCTACGACAGGGGGTCACAACAGATACGCAGTATTTT.

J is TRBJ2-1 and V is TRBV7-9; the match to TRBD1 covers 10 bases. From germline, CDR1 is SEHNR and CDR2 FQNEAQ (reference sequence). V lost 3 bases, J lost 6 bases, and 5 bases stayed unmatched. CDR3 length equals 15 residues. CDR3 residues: CASSFLRDRGNEQFF. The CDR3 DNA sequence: TGTGCCAGCAGCTTCCTCCGGGACAGGGGCAATGAGCAGTTCTTC. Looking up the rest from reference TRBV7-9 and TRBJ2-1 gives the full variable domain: DTGVSQNPRHKITKRGQNVTFRCDPISEHNRLYWYRQTLGQGPEFLTYFQNEAQLEKSRLLSDRFSAERPKGSFSTLEIQRTEQGDSAMYLCASSFLRDRGNEQFFGPGTRLTVL.

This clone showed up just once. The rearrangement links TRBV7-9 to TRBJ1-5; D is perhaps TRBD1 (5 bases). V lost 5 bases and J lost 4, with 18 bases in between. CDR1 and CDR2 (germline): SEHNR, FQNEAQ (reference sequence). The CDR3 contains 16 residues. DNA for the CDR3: TGTGCCAGCAGCCCGGGACTCCACAACCAAAATCAGCCCCAGCATTTT. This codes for CASSPGLHNQNQPQHF.

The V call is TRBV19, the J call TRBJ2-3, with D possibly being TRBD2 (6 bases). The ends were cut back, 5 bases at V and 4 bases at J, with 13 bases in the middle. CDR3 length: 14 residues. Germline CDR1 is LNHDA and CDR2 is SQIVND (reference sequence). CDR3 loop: CASSVGSRADTQYF. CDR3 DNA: TGTGCCAGTAGTGTCGGGAGTAGGGCAGATACGCAGTATTTT.

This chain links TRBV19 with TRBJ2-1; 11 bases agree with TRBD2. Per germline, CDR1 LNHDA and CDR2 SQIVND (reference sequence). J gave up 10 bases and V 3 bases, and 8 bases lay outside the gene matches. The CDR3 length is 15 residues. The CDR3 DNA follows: TGTGCCAGTAGTATTAGTCTAGCGGGAGGTGGAGAGCAGTTCTTC. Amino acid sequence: CASSISLAGGGEQFF. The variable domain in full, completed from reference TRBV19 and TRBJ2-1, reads DGGITQSPKYLFRKEGQNVTLSCEQNLNHDAMYWYRQDPGQGLRLIYYSQIVNDFQKGDIAEGYSVSREKKESFPLTVTSAQKNPTAFYLCASSISLAGGGEQFFGPGTRLTVL.

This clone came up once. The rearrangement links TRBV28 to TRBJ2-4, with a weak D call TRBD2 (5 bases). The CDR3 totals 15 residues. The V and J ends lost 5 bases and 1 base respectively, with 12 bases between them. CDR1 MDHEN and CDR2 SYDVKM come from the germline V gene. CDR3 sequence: CASSRTGRAKNIQYF. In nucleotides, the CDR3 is TGTGCCAGCAGTAGGACTGGGCGGGCCAAAAACATTCAGTACTTC.

Written as DNA, the CDR3 is TGTGCCAGCAGCTTATTTCCGGGAAAGGTAGATCAGCCCCAGCATTTT. Protein sequence: CASSLFPGKVDQPQHF. J is TRBJ1-5 and V is TRBV7-6; no definite D call. The germline V and J ends were trimmed by 2 bases and 5 bases, with 16 bases remaining between them. CDR1 and CDR2 (germline): SGHVS, FNYEAQ. The CDR3 runs to 16 residues.

The CDR3 here is CSVVTPTAEDYEQYF. DNA of the CDR3: TGCAGCGTTGTCACCCCCACAGCAGAGGACTACGAGCAGTACTTC. The chain joins TRBV29-1 to TRBJ2-7, with unresolved D. The CDR3 loop spans 15 amino acids. CDR1 is SQVTM, CDR2 ANQGSEA, per germline. V was shortened by 4 bases and J by 3 bases, with 19 bases between the two germline ends.

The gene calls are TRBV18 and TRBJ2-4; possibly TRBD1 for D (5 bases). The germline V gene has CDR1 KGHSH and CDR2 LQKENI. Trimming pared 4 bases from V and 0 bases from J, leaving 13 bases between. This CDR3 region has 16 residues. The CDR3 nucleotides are TGTGCCAGCTCACGAAACAGGATAGGAGCCAAAAACATTCAGTACTTC. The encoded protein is CASSRNRIGAKNIQYF.

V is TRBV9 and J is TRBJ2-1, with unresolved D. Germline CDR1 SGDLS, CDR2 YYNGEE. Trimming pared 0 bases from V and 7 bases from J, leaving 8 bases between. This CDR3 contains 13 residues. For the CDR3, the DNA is TGTGCCAGCAGCGTAGACGTCTGGAATGAGCAGTTCTTC. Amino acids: CASSVDVWNEQFF.

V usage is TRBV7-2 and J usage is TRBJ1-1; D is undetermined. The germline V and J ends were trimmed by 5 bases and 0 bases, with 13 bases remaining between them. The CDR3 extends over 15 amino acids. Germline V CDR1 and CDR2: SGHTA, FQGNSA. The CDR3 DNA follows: TGTGCCAGCAGCCCCCCTGGCAGCCTGAACACTGAAGCTTTCTTT. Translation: CASSPPGSLNTEAFF.

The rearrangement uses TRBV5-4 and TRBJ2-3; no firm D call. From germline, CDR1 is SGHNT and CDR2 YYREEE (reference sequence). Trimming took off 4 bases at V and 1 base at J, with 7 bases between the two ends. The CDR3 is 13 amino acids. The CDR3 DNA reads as TGTGCCAGCAGCGTGCATCGCACAGATACGCAGTATTTT. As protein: CASSVHRTDTQYF.

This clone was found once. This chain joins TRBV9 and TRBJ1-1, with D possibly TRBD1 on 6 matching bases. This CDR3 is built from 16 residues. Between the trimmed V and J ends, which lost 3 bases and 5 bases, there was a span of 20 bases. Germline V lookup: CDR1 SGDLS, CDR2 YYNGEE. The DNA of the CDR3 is TGTGCCAGCAGCGCCCCAGTCTCAGGGGTGGAGACTGAAGCTTTCTTT. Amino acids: CASSAPVSGVETEAFF.

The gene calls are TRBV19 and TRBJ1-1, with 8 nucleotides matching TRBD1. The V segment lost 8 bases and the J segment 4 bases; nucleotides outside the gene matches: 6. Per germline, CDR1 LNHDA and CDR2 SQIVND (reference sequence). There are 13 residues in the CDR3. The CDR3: CASRWDRSTEAFF. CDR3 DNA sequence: TGTGCCAGTCGCTGGGACAGGAGCACTGAAGCTTTCTTT.

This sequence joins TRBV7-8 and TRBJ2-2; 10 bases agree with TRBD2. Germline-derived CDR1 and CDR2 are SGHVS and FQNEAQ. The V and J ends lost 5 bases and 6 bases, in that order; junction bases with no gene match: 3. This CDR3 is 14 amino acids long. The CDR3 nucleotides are TGTGCCAGCAGCCCTAGCGGGAGTCCCGGGGAGCTGTTTTTT. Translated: CASSPSGSPGELFF.

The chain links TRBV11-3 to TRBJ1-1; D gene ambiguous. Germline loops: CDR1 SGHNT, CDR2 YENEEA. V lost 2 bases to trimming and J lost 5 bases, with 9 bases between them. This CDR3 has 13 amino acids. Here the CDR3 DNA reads TGTGCCAGCAGCTTACGCGGTGGGACTGAAGCTTTCTTT. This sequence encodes CASSLRGGTEAFF.

The DNA of the CDR3 is TGTGCCAGCAGCTTAGATAGGACAGATACGCAGTATTTT. It translates to CASSLDRTDTQYF. The chain joins TRBV13 to TRBJ2-3; no clear D. The length of the CDR3 is 13 residues. Germline CDR1 is PRHDT and CDR2 is FYEKMQ (reference sequence). Deletions cut 1 base from V and 3 bases from J, with 5 bases between.

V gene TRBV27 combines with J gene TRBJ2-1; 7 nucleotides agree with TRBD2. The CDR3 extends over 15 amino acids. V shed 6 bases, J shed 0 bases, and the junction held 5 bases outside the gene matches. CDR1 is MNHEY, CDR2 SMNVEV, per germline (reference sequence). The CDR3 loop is CASRSAGSSYNEQFF. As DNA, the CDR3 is TGTGCCAGCAGGTCAGCGGGAAGCTCCTACAATGAGCAGTTCTTC.

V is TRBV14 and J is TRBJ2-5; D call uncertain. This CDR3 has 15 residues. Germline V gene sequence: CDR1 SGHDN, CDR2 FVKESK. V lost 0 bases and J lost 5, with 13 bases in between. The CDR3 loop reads CASSQDSPLIETQYF. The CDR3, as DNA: TGTGCCAGCAGCCAAGATTCTCCCCTAATCGAGACCCAGTACTTC.

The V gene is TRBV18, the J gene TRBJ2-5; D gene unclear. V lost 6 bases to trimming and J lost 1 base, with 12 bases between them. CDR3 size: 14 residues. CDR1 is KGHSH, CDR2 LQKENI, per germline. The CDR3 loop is CASSPIPAQETQYF. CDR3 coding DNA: TGTGCCAGCTCCCCAATACCCGCCCAAGAGACCCAGTACTTC.

CDR3 protein: CASSEISLGASTYEQYF. CDR3 in DNA: TGTGCCAGCAGTGAAATCAGTTTAGGGGCTAGCACCTACGAGCAGTACTTC. The V and J genes are TRBV6-1 and TRBJ2-7; D assignment may be TRBD1 or TRBD2 (5 bases each). The germline V and J ends were trimmed by 2 bases and 2 bases, with 19 bases remaining between them. From germline, CDR1 is MNHNS and CDR2 SASEGT. The CDR3 spans 17 residues.

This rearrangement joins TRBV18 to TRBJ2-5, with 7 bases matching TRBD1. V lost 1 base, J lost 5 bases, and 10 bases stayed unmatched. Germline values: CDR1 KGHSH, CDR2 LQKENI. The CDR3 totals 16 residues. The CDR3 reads CASSPLQGDRGETQYF. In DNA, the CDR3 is TGTGCCAGCTCACCACTGCAGGGGGATCGGGGTGAGACCCAGTACTTC.

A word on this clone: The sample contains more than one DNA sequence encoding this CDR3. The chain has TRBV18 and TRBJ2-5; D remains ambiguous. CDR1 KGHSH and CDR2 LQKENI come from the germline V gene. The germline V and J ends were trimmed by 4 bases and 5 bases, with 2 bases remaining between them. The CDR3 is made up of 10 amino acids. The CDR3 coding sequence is TGTGCCAGCTCACGGGAGACCCAGTACTTC. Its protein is CASSRETQYF. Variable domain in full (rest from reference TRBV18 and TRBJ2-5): NAGVMQNPRHLVRRRGQEARLRCSPMKGHSHVYWYRQLPEEGLKFMVYLQKENIIDESGMPKERFSAEFPKEGPSILRIQQVVRGDSAAYFCASSRETQYFGPGTRLLVL.